This TCR beta chain comes out of a study of blood T cells in healthy people across ages (dated by TCRdb to between 2014 and 2017). Study-level background: In model experiments, template switching captured about one uniquely barcoded TCR beta cDNA molecule for every two T cells. Using deep sequencing normalized with unique cDNA molecular identifiers, the study measured how TCR beta repertoire diversity changes with age. The donors were split into four age groups: young (average around 16 years), middle-aged (over 35), aged (about 62) and long-lived (approximately 80). To avoid experimental bias, donors of different ages were spread randomly across the sequencing lanes. Using the same blood draw, the study looked at two additional independent replicas of 1 million unique cDNA reads for two donors, one aged 18 to 30 and the other aged 80 or older. General study outcomes and caveats: Compared with the aged group, the long-lived group had more naive CD4+ T cells, fewer expanded clones and increased TCR diversity, a pattern suggesting age selection. There was a strong correlation between observed TCR beta diversity and the percentage of naive T cells measured by flow cytometry. Donor CMV infection status was unknown, potentially confounding age-related changes in expanded clonotypes. As age increased, observed TCR beta diversity per million T cells dropped in a roughly linear way, and a significant reduction was already evident by age 40. Conclusive comparison of naive and antigen-experienced compartments was prevented by the profiling of bulk unsorted PBMCs. Estimates of total diversity from one million sequenced T cells were regarded as lower bounds and underestimates.

The method behind the library was 5' RACE. TCRdb lists the instrument as Illumina HiSeq 2500. The second PCR ran for about 6 to 11 cycles and used a J-beta primer mix along with a sample-barcoded 5' primer. A template-switch 5' adaptor carrying 12 random nucleotides introduced a unique molecular identifier onto each TCR beta cDNA molecule. Each sample yielded at least 2.5 million CDR3-containing paired-end reads. All of the RNA was converted into first-strand cDNA using the Mint cDNA synthesis kit, with a TRBC-specific oligonucleotide serving as the primer. Following uracil-DNA glycosylase treatment, all cDNA underwent a first 18-cycle PCR with the universal primers M1SS and BC2_uni_R. On the authors' methods: For normalization, 1 million high-quality reads were randomly selected from each sample, with every read carrying a distinct molecular identifier. Reads sharing molecular identifiers were discarded rather than binned into consensus sequences. CDR3 identification, clonotype clustering and error correction used MiTCR with a Q25 quality threshold and the strictest error-elimination algorithm. Lower-bound total TCR beta diversity was estimated with a nonparametric unseen species model using Euler transformation. The public reads were reanalyzed by TCRdb: fastp trimming at Q25, MiXCR alignment, in-frame beta chains only. CDR3 protein duplicates are merged, each entry listing the most common genes and DNA. The V and J calls follow TCRdb's processing rather than the paper's. The sample includes fewer than 950,000 distinct CDR3 sequences, with about 55% observed a single time. Clones ranked in the top ten supply roughly 37% of the sample.

The donors were roughly 39 Caucasian individuals from Russia, aged roughly 6 to 90 years, who were systemically healthy. Each donor gave around 9 milliliters of peripheral blood, collected into EDTA-treated Vacutainer tubes. Ficoll-Paque density-gradient centrifugation was used to isolate PBMCs, with at least 7 million per sample. Trizol reagent was used to extract total RNA from PBMCs, with at least 5.5 micrograms per sample. The percentages of naive CD45RAhigh/CD27high T cells were determined by flow cytometry on a PBMC aliquot from every donor. The table lists this clonotype with a few counts. Its binding antigen is unknown. Within one base of it there is no much larger clone, and no base qualities were kept. The source material was blood. This clonotype originated in a man at least 80 years old in good health.

The CDR3 protein sequence reads: CASSETGAPPQETQYF. The nucleotide sequence is given as TGTGCCAGCAGCGAGACAGGCGCGCCCCCCCAAGAGACCCAGTACTTC. The V gene is TRBV9 and the J gene is TRBJ2-5, with TRBD1 perhaps the D gene, on 6 matching bases. Trimming takes 3 bases from V and 1 base from J, and the germline ends sit 16 bases apart. CDR3 length: 16 amino acids, cysteine to phenylalanine. The entry retains the CDR3 DNA only, 48 bases that are in frame from base 1. From the germline V gene, CDR1 is SGDLS and CDR2 is YYNGEE.